Listed below are T cell receptor beta chains from one sample, sequenced in a study of blood T cell repertoires in COVID-19. Profiled with immunoSEQ multiplex PCR; TCRdb holds only in-frame clones, not every one. The sample has 150,000 to 200,000 clones, roughly 76% seen once; the top ten hold around 8.1%. The specimen sequenced was peripheral blood. The receptor set was obtained from a woman aged 50 to 65 with active or convalescent COVID-19. The CDR3 runs from the conserved cysteine through the conserved F or W. A D gene is named only where the DNA matches it firmly. Expanded clones are given a class, and other clones once, few, many or no size at all.

v_gene: TRBV30
d_gene: -
j_gene: TRBJ2-7
len: 12
abundance: -
CDR3aa: CAWSALRGEQYF
CDR3nt: TGTGCCTGGAGTGCTCTTCGGGGCGAGCAGTACTTC

v_gene: TRBV21-1
d_gene: -
j_gene: TRBJ2-7
len: 14
abundance: -
CDR3aa: CASSNRGPPYEQYF
CDR3nt: TGTGCCAGCAGCAACAGGGGGCCGCCCTACGAGCAGTACTTC

v_gene: TRBV7-2
d_gene: -
j_gene: TRBJ2-7
len: 12
abundance: -
CDR3aa: CASVGSSYEQYF
CDR3nt: TGTGCCAGCGTCGGTAGCTCCTACGAGCAGTACTTC

v_gene: TRBV7-9
d_gene: -
j_gene: TRBJ1-6
len: 15
abundance: many
CDR3aa: CASSLNPERGSPLHF
CDR3nt: TGTGCCAGCAGCTTAAATCCAGAAAGGGGTTCACCCCTCCACTTT

v_gene: TRBV18
d_gene: -
j_gene: TRBJ1-2
len: 16
abundance: -
CDR3aa: CASSPAIMGSSYGYTF
CDR3nt: TGTGCCAGCTCACCAGCTATAATGGGGAGCTCTTATGGCTACACCTTC

v_gene: TRBV3-1/TRBV3-2
d_gene: TRBD2
j_gene: TRBJ2-7
len: 15
abundance: -
CDR3aa: CASSIRLAGNYEQYF
CDR3nt: TGTGCCAGCAGCATACGACTAGCGGGGAACTACGAGCAGTACTTC

v_gene: TRBV14
d_gene: TRBD1
j_gene: TRBJ2-5
len: 16
abundance: -
CDR3aa: CASSHTLRTGVETQYF
CDR3nt: TGTGCCAGCAGCCACACCTTGAGGACAGGAGTGGAGACCCAGTACTTC

v_gene: TRBV29-1
d_gene: TRBD1
j_gene: TRBJ1-6
len: 13
abundance: many
CDR3aa: CSVETGGNSPLHF
CDR3nt: TGCAGCGTCGAAACAGGGGGAAATTCACCCCTCCACTTT

v_gene: TRBV29-1
d_gene: -
j_gene: TRBJ2-5
len: 13
abundance: -
CDR3aa: CSGASSGQETQYF
CDR3nt: TGCAGCGGGGCCTCGAGCGGCCAAGAGACCCAGTACTTC

v_gene: TRBV6-5
d_gene: -
j_gene: TRBJ1-1
len: 14
abundance: -
CDR3aa: CASSPGGSPTEAFF
CDR3nt: TGTGCCAGCAGTCCCGGCGGCAGCCCGACTGAAGCTTTCTTT

v_gene: TRBV18
d_gene: TRBD2
j_gene: TRBJ2-4
len: 14
abundance: -
CDR3aa: CASSQESGGSIQYF
CDR3nt: TGTGCCAGCTCACAAGAAAGCGGGGGGTCGATTCAGTACTTC

v_gene: TRBV6-6
d_gene: -
j_gene: TRBJ1-1
len: 12
abundance: few
CDR3aa: CASSAVGRNAFF
CDR3nt: TGTGCCAGCAGTGCAGTAGGCAGGAACGCTTTCTTT

v_gene: TRBV28
d_gene: TRBD2
j_gene: TRBJ2-7
len: 15
abundance: -
CDR3aa: CASRPPSGRGYEQYF
CDR3nt: TGTGCCAGCAGACCACCTAGCGGGAGAGGCTACGAGCAGTACTTC

v_gene: TRBV2
d_gene: -
j_gene: TRBJ2-2
len: 16
abundance: -
CDR3aa: CASSVLLAKITGELFF
CDR3nt: TGTGCCAGCAGTGTCCTGCTCGCGAAGATCACCGGGGAGCTGTTTTTT

v_gene: TRBV28
d_gene: TRBD2
j_gene: TRBJ2-7
len: 15
abundance: -
CDR3aa: CASSRGTSGSYEQYF
CDR3nt: TGTGCCAGCAGCCGCGGGACTAGCGGTTCCTACGAGCAGTACTTC

v_gene: TRBV7-2
d_gene: -
j_gene: TRBJ2-7
len: 15
abundance: once
CDR3aa: CASSLRSTRGYEQYF
CDR3nt: TGTGCCAGCAGCTTACGAAGTACCCGGGGCTACGAGCAGTACTTC

v_gene: TRBV30
d_gene: TRBD1
j_gene: TRBJ2-5
len: 14
abundance: -
CDR3aa: CAWSGTGGQETQYF
CDR3nt: TGTGCCTGGAGTGGGACAGGGGGCCAAGAGACCCAGTACTTC

v_gene: TRBV6-2/TRBV6-3
d_gene: -
j_gene: TRBJ1-5
len: 14
abundance: -
CDR3aa: CASSYSGGSQPQHF
CDR3nt: TGTGCCAGCAGTTACTCCGGGGGAAGTCAGCCCCAGCATTTT

v_gene: TRBV27
d_gene: TRBD1
j_gene: TRBJ1-2
len: 13
abundance: -
CDR3aa: CASSRRTGGGYTF
CDR3nt: TGTGCCAGCAGTCGCAGGACAGGCGGTGGCTACACCTTC

v_gene: TRBV7-2
d_gene: -
j_gene: TRBJ2-7
len: 14
abundance: once
CDR3aa: CASSLGQGFNEQYF
CDR3nt: TGTGCCAGCAGCTTAGGGCAGGGTTTCAACGAGCAGTACTTC

v_gene: TRBV5-8
d_gene: -
j_gene: TRBJ1-2
len: 15
abundance: -
CDR3aa: CASSLWAGENYGYTF
CDR3nt: TGTGCCAGCAGCTTGTGGGCAGGGGAGAACTATGGCTACACCTTC

v_gene: TRBV3-1/TRBV3-2
d_gene: TRBD2
j_gene: TRBJ2-7
len: 16
abundance: -
CDR3aa: CASSQPGLAGSYEQYF
CDR3nt: TGTGCCAGCAGCCAACCTGGACTAGCGGGGTCCTACGAGCAGTACTTC

v_gene: TRBV7-9
d_gene: -
j_gene: TRBJ1-2
len: 14
abundance: -
CDR3aa: CASSLSWGLDGYTF
CDR3nt: TGTGCCAGCAGCTTATCATGGGGGCTGGATGGCTACACCTTC

v_gene: TRBV5-4
d_gene: TRBD2
j_gene: TRBJ2-1
len: 15
abundance: many
CDR3aa: CASSFPGTSINEQFF
CDR3nt: TGTGCCAGCAGCTTCCCCGGGACTAGCATCAATGAGCAGTTCTTC

v_gene: TRBV14
d_gene: -
j_gene: TRBJ1-2
len: 15
abundance: -
CDR3aa: CASSQETATNYGYTF
CDR3nt: TGTGCCAGCAGCCAAGAAACAGCAACTAACTATGGCTACACCTTC

v_gene: TRBV20-1
d_gene: -
j_gene: TRBJ2-5
len: 11
abundance: few
CDR3aa: CSALVRETQYF
CDR3nt: TGCAGTGCTCTAGTGCGGGAGACCCAGTACTTC

v_gene: TRBV7-3
d_gene: TRBD1
j_gene: TRBJ1-2
len: 15
abundance: few
CDR3aa: CASSPGGTGKVGYTF
CDR3nt: TGTGCCAGCAGCCCGGGAGGGACAGGGAAAGTGGGCTACACCTTC

v_gene: TRBV6-5
d_gene: TRBD1
j_gene: TRBJ1-5
len: 14
abundance: -
CDR3aa: CASSPTGGDQPQHF
CDR3nt: TGTGCCAGCAGCCCGACAGGGGGCGATCAGCCCCAGCATTTT

v_gene: TRBV14
d_gene: -
j_gene: TRBJ1-3
len: 16
abundance: -
CDR3aa: CASSLRTGDSGNTIYF
CDR3nt: TGTGCCAGCAGCCTCAGGACGGGGGACTCTGGAAACACCATATATTTT

v_gene: TRBV11-2
d_gene: -
j_gene: TRBJ1-2
len: 13
abundance: -
CDR3aa: CASSLGQLDGYTF
CDR3nt: TGTGCCAGCAGCTTAGGACAGCTCGATGGCTACACCTTC

v_gene: TRBV6-2/TRBV6-3
d_gene: TRBD2
j_gene: TRBJ2-4
len: 15
abundance: once
CDR3aa: CASSYSSGGKNIQYF
CDR3nt: TGTGCCAGCAGTTACTCTAGCGGGGGGAAAAACATTCAGTACTTC

v_gene: TRBV7-2
d_gene: -
j_gene: TRBJ1-2
len: 14
abundance: few
CDR3aa: CASSPRRGNYGYTF
CDR3nt: TGTGCCAGCAGTCCCCGTAGGGGGAACTATGGCTACACCTTC

v_gene: TRBV5-1
d_gene: -
j_gene: TRBJ1-5
len: 16
abundance: few
CDR3aa: CASRRRRQDGNQPQHF
CDR3nt: TGCGCCAGCAGGCGACGGAGACAGGACGGGAATCAGCCCCAGCATTTT

v_gene: TRBV12-3/TRBV12-4
d_gene: TRBD1
j_gene: TRBJ1-1
len: 12
abundance: -
CDR3aa: CASSRQGAEAFF
CDR3nt: TGTGCCAGCAGTCGACAGGGGGCTGAAGCTTTCTTT

v_gene: TRBV7-2
d_gene: -
j_gene: TRBJ1-4
len: 15
abundance: -
CDR3aa: CASSLDRAPNEKLFF
CDR3nt: TGTGCCAGCAGCTTAGACAGGGCTCCTAATGAAAAACTGTTTTTT

v_gene: TRBV28
d_gene: -
j_gene: TRBJ2-1
len: 11
abundance: -
CDR3aa: CASTRGGEQFF
CDR3nt: TGTGCCAGCACTAGGGGAGGTGAGCAGTTCTTC

v_gene: TRBV9
d_gene: TRBD2
j_gene: TRBJ2-5
len: 14
abundance: once
CDR3aa: CASSVVAGAETQYF
CDR3nt: TGTGCCAGCAGCGTAGTAGCGGGCGCGGAGACCCAGTACTTC

v_gene: TRBV7-2
d_gene: TRBD1
j_gene: TRBJ1-1
len: 13
abundance: -
CDR3aa: CASSLGQGQEAFF
CDR3nt: TGTGCCAGCAGCTTAGGCCAGGGACAGGAAGCTTTCTTT

v_gene: TRBV28
d_gene: -
j_gene: TRBJ1-5
len: 13
abundance: -
CDR3aa: CASSPETVRPQHF
CDR3nt: TGTGCCAGCAGTCCGGAGACAGTTCGGCCCCAGCATTTT

v_gene: TRBV29-1
d_gene: -
j_gene: TRBJ1-3
len: 18
abundance: -
CDR3aa: CSVEDLEGDSLAGNTIYF
CDR3nt: TGCAGCGTTGAAGATCTTGAGGGTGATTCGCTCGCTGGAAACACCATATATTTT

v_gene: TRBV4-3
d_gene: -
j_gene: TRBJ2-1
len: 15
abundance: many
CDR3aa: CASSQDRASPNEQFF
CDR3nt: TGCGCCAGCAGCCAAGATCGGGCTAGCCCGAATGAGCAGTTCTTC

v_gene: TRBV10-3
d_gene: TRBD1
j_gene: TRBJ2-7
len: 15
abundance: once
CDR3aa: CAISESIRTGNEQYF
CDR3nt: TGTGCCATCAGTGAGTCGATCCGGACAGGCAACGAGCAGTACTTC

v_gene: TRBV4-1
d_gene: -
j_gene: TRBJ1-5
len: 15
abundance: -
CDR3aa: CASSQDWRSQGPQHF
CDR3nt: TGCGCCAGCAGCCAAGATTGGAGGAGTCAAGGGCCCCAGCATTTT

v_gene: TRBV7-2
d_gene: -
j_gene: TRBJ2-1
len: 13
abundance: -
CDR3aa: CASSQRQDNEQFF
CDR3nt: TGTGCCAGCAGCCAAAGACAGGACAATGAGCAGTTCTTC

v_gene: TRBV2
d_gene: -
j_gene: TRBJ2-2
len: 14
abundance: -
CDR3aa: CASSGDQSDGELFF
CDR3nt: TGTGCCAGCAGCGGGGATCAGTCCGATGGGGAGCTGTTTTTT

v_gene: TRBV28
d_gene: TRBD1
j_gene: TRBJ1-2
len: 13
abundance: -
CDR3aa: CASSPDRDYGYTF
CDR3nt: TGTGCCAGCAGCCCAGACAGGGACTATGGCTACACCTTC

v_gene: TRBV5-1
d_gene: -
j_gene: TRBJ1-1
len: 13
abundance: -
CDR3aa: CASTVTPNTEAFF
CDR3nt: TGCGCCAGCACTGTTACTCCGAACACTGAAGCTTTCTTT

v_gene: TRBV4-3
d_gene: -
j_gene: TRBJ1-2
len: 14
abundance: -
CDR3aa: CASSQAVGAYGYTF
CDR3nt: TGCGCCAGCAGCCAAGCTGTAGGGGCCTATGGCTACACCTTC

v_gene: TRBV19
d_gene: TRBD2
j_gene: TRBJ2-1
len: 17
abundance: once
CDR3aa: CASSIPGSGNKGNEQFF
CDR3nt: TGTGCCAGTAGTATACCGGGTAGCGGGAATAAGGGTAATGAGCAGTTCTTC

v_gene: TRBV7-2
d_gene: -
j_gene: TRBJ1-2
len: 14
abundance: -
CDR3aa: CASSPRDSNRGYTF
CDR3nt: TGTGCCAGCAGCCCCCGGGACTCGAATCGTGGCTACACCTTC

v_gene: TRBV19
d_gene: TRBD1
j_gene: TRBJ1-1
len: 14
abundance: -
CDR3aa: CASSPWDSNTEAFF
CDR3nt: TGTGCCAGTAGTCCCTGGGACAGCAACACTGAAGCTTTCTTT

v_gene: TRBV6-2/TRBV6-3
d_gene: TRBD1
j_gene: TRBJ1-5
len: 16
abundance: -
CDR3aa: CASSPTDRGAGQPQHF
CDR3nt: TGTGCCAGCAGCCCAACGGACAGGGGGGCTGGTCAGCCCCAGCATTTT

v_gene: TRBV6-5
d_gene: TRBD1
j_gene: TRBJ1-4
len: 15
abundance: -
CDR3aa: CASRDPGQGSGKLFF
CDR3nt: TGTGCCAGCAGAGACCCGGGACAGGGGTCGGGAAAACTGTTTTTT

v_gene: TRBV29-1
d_gene: TRBD1
j_gene: TRBJ1-2
len: 13
abundance: -
CDR3aa: CSVTTGAPYGYTF
CDR3nt: TGCAGCGTCACCACAGGGGCCCCCTATGGCTACACCTTC

v_gene: TRBV10-3
d_gene: -
j_gene: TRBJ2-1
len: 13
abundance: -
CDR3aa: CAISDGGYNEQFF
CDR3nt: TGTGCCATCAGTGATGGAGGCTACAATGAGCAGTTCTTC

v_gene: TRBV7-9
d_gene: TRBD1
j_gene: TRBJ1-1
len: 16
abundance: once
CDR3aa: CASSLGGGVGNTEAFF
CDR3nt: TGTGCCAGCAGCTTAGGAGGGGGCGTAGGGAACACTGAAGCTTTCTTT